This T cell receptor (beta chain) was identified during a study of cytomegalovirus exposure and HLA in healthy donors. Looking at the study overall: The Caucasian-associated ancestry cluster held 65% to 85% of a few hundred genotyped donors. The study's findings and limits: An analysis was carried out at a later point. It showed that HLA-associated TCR beta chains were more clonally expanded than equally common non-associated chains. The records held CMV serostatus as the only immune exposure information.

The V and J ends lost 3 bases and 7 bases, in that order; junction bases with no gene match: 0. This CDR3 is 14 amino acids long. Per the germline V gene, CDR1 is MNHEY and CDR2 is SMNVEV (reference sequence). The PCR contained 60 Vbeta and 13 Jbeta primers. Assay used: immunoSEQ multiplex PCR; TCRdb lists only in-frame clones, some missing. The sample contains 100,000 to 150,000 clones, approximately 80% of which appear only once. Turning to this clone: The antigen is not known.

The source is a man aged 25 to 40 in good health and CMV-seropositive. The sample comprised PBMCs. The rearrangement links TRBV27 to TRBJ1-6, with 10 bases matching TRBD1. Here the CDR3 DNA reads TGTGCCAGCAGTTTGACAGGGGGCAATTCACCCCTCCACTTT. It encodes CASSLTGGNSPLHF.